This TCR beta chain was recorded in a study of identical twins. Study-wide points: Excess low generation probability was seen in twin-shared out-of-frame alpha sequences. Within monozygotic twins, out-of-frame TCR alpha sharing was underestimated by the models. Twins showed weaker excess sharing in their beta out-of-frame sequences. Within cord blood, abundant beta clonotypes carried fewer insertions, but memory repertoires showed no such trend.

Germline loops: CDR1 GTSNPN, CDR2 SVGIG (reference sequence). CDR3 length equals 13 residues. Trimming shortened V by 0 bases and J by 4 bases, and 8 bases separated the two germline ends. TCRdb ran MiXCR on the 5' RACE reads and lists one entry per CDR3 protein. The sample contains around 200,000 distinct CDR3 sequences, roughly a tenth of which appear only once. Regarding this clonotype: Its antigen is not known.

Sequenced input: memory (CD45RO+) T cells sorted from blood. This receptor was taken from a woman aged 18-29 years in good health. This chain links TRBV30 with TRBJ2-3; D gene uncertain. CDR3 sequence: CAWSVGLADTQYF. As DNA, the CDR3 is TGTGCCTGGAGTGTAGGATTGGCAGATACGCAGTATTTT. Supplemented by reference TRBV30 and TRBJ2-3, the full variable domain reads SQTIHQWPATLVQPVGSPLSLECTVEGTSNPNLYWYRQAAGRGLQLLFYSVGIGQISSEVPQNLSASRPQDRQFILSSKKLLLSDSGFYLCAWSVGLADTQYFGPGTRLTVL.